The entry below gives a single TCR beta chain sequence along with its context. Its target antigen remains unknown. Base qualities are missing; no much larger clone stands one base away. The sample belongs to a study of circulating tumor DNA in untreated peripheral T-cell lymphoma (dated by TCRdb to the early 2020s). Overall study results and their limits: Tumor-specific clonotypes were identified in about 78% of patients, with identification achieved from around 90% of baseline tissues and approximately 69% of baseline serum samples.

To find tumor-specific TCR clonotypes, researchers sequenced baseline tumor tissue that had been collected prior to treatment. The study used next-generation sequencing of T-cell receptor sequences to monitor peripheral T-cell lymphoma patients receiving frontline treatment on a trial. The CDR3 sequence holds 14 residues, the cysteine and phenylalanine included. The only DNA kept is the CDR3, 42 bases in frame from the first base. The library was produced with the immunoSEQ multiplex PCR assay. The table comes from immuneACCESS by way of TCRdb, which keeps in-frame sequences with V and J called. Part of the clones is missing from these tables; in studies checked, under half for an unresolved V gene and the rest for unknown reasons. The sample yields roughly 7,100 clones; 70% to 80% were counted once. 25% to 35% of the sample is held by the ten biggest clonotypes.

The sample was tumor tissue. The chain links TRBV1 with TRBJ1-1. TRBV1 is a pseudogene. The receptor was isolated from a human donor with peripheral T-cell lymphoma. The DNA sequence is TGCGCCAGCAGCCAAGAACAGGAGGACACTGAAGCTTTCTTT. It is translated as CASSQEQEDTEAFF.